This record covers a single TCR beta chain. As yet, its antigen is unknown. These data belong to a study of T cell responses to AZD1222 COVID-19 vaccine. Study-level findings and limits: The donor group comprised mostly white British people and more females; the analysis possibly underestimated clonal diversity. Unmutated variant regions reportedly attract nearly half of all spike-specific TCRs. Dominant at 160-218 and 743-854, vaccine-associated CD4 TCRs also spanned spike. The peak T cell response came first, and repertoires were sampled only after it.

Germline loops: CDR1 GTSNPN, CDR2 SVGIG (reference sequence). V was pared by 2 bases and J by 8 bases, with 5 bases of the junction left unmatched. This CDR3 comprises 12 residues. Method: immunoSEQ multiplex PCR; TCRdb's copy keeps in-frame clones and lacks some. The repertoire holds 130,000 or so clones, with about 90% as singletons. The receptor was derived from an adult in good health. The specimen comprised peripheral blood, sampled on day 0 of AZD1222 vaccination. This chain joins TRBV30 and TRBJ1-2; 7 positions match TRBD1. In DNA form, the CDR3 reads TGTGCCTGGAGTTCCAGGGGGGGCGGCTACACCTTC. Translated: CAWSSRGGGYTF.